The 17 T cell receptor beta chains reported below all come from one sample, sequenced in a study of CDR3 diversity in severe acne. A single record per CDR3 protein comes from TCRdb applying MiXCR to the PCR reads. The sample carries roughly 100,000 distinct CDR3 sequences, 51% recorded once. Sequencing was performed on blood. The receptors stem from a male donor with acne.

The chain links TRBV4-1 to TRBJ2-3; 11 nucleotides align to TRBD2. The length of the CDR3 is 17 residues. The V gene's germline CDR1 is MGHRA and CDR2 YSYEKL. Trimming took 0 bases from V and 2 from J; bases not matched to a gene: 4. CDR3 sequence: CASSQDGTSGFTDTQYF. CDR3 bases: TGCGCCAGCAGCCAAGATGGGACTAGCGGTTTCACAGATACGCAGTATTTT.

The V gene is TRBV29-1, the J gene TRBJ1-6; D call uncertain. The V end was cut by 4 bases, the J end by 8 bases, with 12 bases between. There are 13 residues in the CDR3. Germline-derived CDR1 and CDR2 are SQVTM and ANQGSEA. The CDR3, as DNA: TGCAGCGTTGGAAGTGGTGGGGATTCACCCCTCCACTTT. It is translated as CSVGSGGDSPLHF. Complete variable domain (other parts from reference TRBV29-1 and TRBJ1-6): SAVISQKPSRDICQRGTSLTIQCQVDSQVTMMFWYRQQPGQSLTLIATANQGSEATYESGFVIDKFPISRPNLTFSTLTVSNMSPEDSSIYLCSVGSGGDSPLHFGNGTRLTVT.

In this sample, this clonotype turned up a few times. The chain has TRBV18 and TRBJ2-7, with 13 bases that match TRBD2. Trimming at V came to 3 bases and at J to 6 bases, leaving 5 bases not matched to a gene. The CDR3 consists of 15 residues. Germline V CDR1 and CDR2: KGHSH, LQKENI. The CDR3 coding sequence is TGTGCCAGCTCACCTGTGGGACTAGCGGGGCTCGAGCAGTACGTC. It yields the protein CASSPVGLAGLEQYV.

CDR3 nucleotides: TGTGCCAGCAGTGGGGGACGGACGGGGAGCCAGCCCCAGCATTTT. It encodes CASSGGRTGSQPQHF. The rearrangement uses TRBV7-3 and TRBJ1-5, with a possible D match to TRBD1 (5 bases). From germline, CDR1 is SGHTA and CDR2 FQGTGA. This CDR3 has 15 amino acids. The V end lost 6 bases, the J end lost 7 bases, and 19 bases lay between the germline ends.

Note on this clonotype: Given a much more abundant clone one base away, this may be a read error. The CDR3 sequence: CSVGQGNEKLFF. The DNA for the CDR3 is TGCAGCGTCGGACAGGGAAATGAAAAACTGTTTTTT. The V call is TRBV29-1, the J call TRBJ1-4; 8 bases fit TRBD1. Germline CDR1 and CDR2: SQVTM and ANQGSEA. The CDR3 runs to 12 residues. With 6 bases clipped from V and 5 bases from J, the junction kept 2 bases outside the gene matches.

The chain links TRBV2 to TRBJ2-7; 8 bases align to TRBD2. The CDR3 is 14 residues long. Germline CDR1 reads SNHLY; CDR2 reads FYNNEI. Losses at the gene ends were 6 bases for V and 7 bases for J; bases not matched to a gene: 11. DNA of the CDR3: TGTGCCAGCAGGAAACTAGCGGCGAATAGGGAGCAGTACTTC. Protein sequence: CASRKLAANREQYF. Filled out from reference TRBV2 and TRBJ2-7, the complete variable domain reads EPEVTQTPSHQVTQMGQEVILRCVPISNHLYFYWYRQILGQKVEFLVSFYNNEISEKSEIFDDQFSVERPDGSNFTLKIRSTKLEDSAMYFCASRKLAANREQYFGPGTRLTVT.

This clonotype is medium-sized (0.01 to 0.1%) within its sample. The chain is built from TRBV20-1 and TRBJ2-1; D is perhaps TRBD1 or TRBD2 (5 bases each). The CDR3 is 14 amino acids. Germline values: CDR1 DFQATT, CDR2 SNEGSKA (reference sequence). The V and J ends lost 4 bases and 7 bases respectively, with 17 bases between them. The CDR3 DNA sequence: TGCAGTGCTACCGGGACCGAGACGTTTAATGAGCAGTTCTTC. As protein: CSATGTETFNEQFF.

In its sample, this clonotype was seen once. The rearrangement uses TRBV7-2 and TRBJ2-7; 8 positions agree with TRBD2. The germline V gene encodes CDR1 SGHTA and CDR2 FQGNSA. The trim removed 1 base at V and 3 bases at J, leaving 5 bases unmatched. The CDR3 has 15 residues. The CDR3 DNA follows: TGTGCCAGCAGCTTAGAGGCACTAGCGGTCTACGAGCAGTACTTC. Translation: CASSLEALAVYEQYF.

V is TRBV9 and J is TRBJ2-5; the match to TRBD1 covers 7 bases. This CDR3 has 13 amino acids. The J segment lost 5 bases and the V segment lost 4 bases, leaving 5 bases of the junction unmatched. The V gene's germline CDR1 is SGDLS and CDR2 YYNGEE. The CDR3 reads CASSNRGVETQYF. CDR3 sequence (DNA): TGTGCCAGCAGCAACAGGGGAGTGGAGACCCAGTACTTC.

This clonotype was counted ten times or more. This chain joins TRBV20-1 and TRBJ2-1, with 10 positions matching TRBD2. This CDR3 is 15 amino acids long. V lost 2 bases, J lost 7 bases, and 8 bases stayed unmatched. The V gene's germline CDR1 is DFQATT and CDR2 SNEGSKA (reference sequence). This chain's CDR3 is CSARSGTSELNEQFF. CDR3 coding DNA: TGCAGTGCTAGATCCGGGACTAGCGAGTTAAATGAGCAGTTCTTC.

V usage is TRBV7-9 and J usage is TRBJ1-5; D gene unclear. The CDR3 extends over 14 amino acids. Germline assignment: CDR1 SEHNR and CDR2 FQNEAQ (reference sequence). Trimming took off 11 bases at V and 0 bases at J, with 14 bases between the two ends. CDR3 sequence (DNA): TGTGCCGGCTTAGAACTATATAGCAATCAGCCCCAGCATTTT. Protein product: CAGLELYSNQPQHF.

This clonotype is medium-sized within its sample. The V gene is TRBV19, the J gene TRBJ2-1; D is ambiguous. Germline V gene sequence: CDR1 LNHDA, CDR2 SQIVND (reference sequence). CDR3 length: 12 amino acids. With 3 bases removed from V and 7 bases from J, the gap between germline ends came to 7 bases. In nucleotides, the CDR3 is TGTGCCAGTAGTATGATGGGGAATGAGCAGTTCTTC. As protein: CASSMMGNEQFF.

The chain is built from TRBV5-4 and TRBJ1-1; D may be TRBD1 (6 bases). Trimming removed 4 bases at V and 5 bases at J, with 12 bases between. Per the germline V gene, CDR1 is SGHNT and CDR2 is YYREEE (reference sequence). The CDR3 extends over 13 amino acids. Written as DNA, the CDR3 is TGTGCCAGCAGCCAGGGGTGGAGTACTGAAGCTTTCTTT. As protein: CASSQGWSTEAFF.

Turning to this clonotype: A read error is possible here, since a much larger clone lies one base away. The chain joins TRBV7-3 to TRBJ2-1; D is possibly TRBD1 (6 bases). Germline CDR1 reads SGHTA; CDR2 reads FQGTGA. The germline V and J ends were trimmed by 6 bases and 16 bases, with 16 bases remaining between them. The CDR3 is 11 residues long. CDR3 sequence reads: CASSQQGPPFF. CDR3 DNA sequence: TGTGCCAGCAGTCAACAGGGCCCCCCTTTCTTC.

V and J are TRBV9 and TRBJ2-7, with TRBD2 identical over 12 bases. The CDR3 length is 15 residues. V lost 0 bases, J lost 4 bases, and 2 bases stayed unmatched. The V gene's germline CDR1 is SGDLS and CDR2 YYNGEE. CDR3 in DNA: TGTGCCAGCAGCGTAGGGACTAGCGGGAAGTACGAGCAGTACTTC. Translating gives CASSVGTSGKYEQYF.

The gene calls are TRBV14 and TRBJ2-7; no clear D. The V end lost 6 bases, the J end lost 5 bases, and 14 bases lay between the germline ends. The CDR3 length is 13 residues. Germline lookup yields CDR1 SGHDN and CDR2 FVKESK. DNA for the CDR3: TGTGCCAGCAGTCTGGTAGTTAACGACGAGCAGTACTTC. Its translation is CASSLVVNDEQYF.

By sample share, this clonotype is medium-sized. The J gene is TRBJ2-1, the V gene TRBV20-1; 8 bases match TRBD2. CDR1 is DFQATT, CDR2 SNEGSKA, per germline (reference sequence). This CDR3 comprises 14 residues. Trimming removed 3 bases from V and 9 bases from J; junction bases left unmatched: 10. CDR3 sequence: CSASGTRVYREQFF. The CDR3 coding sequence is TGCAGTGCTAGCGGGACTAGGGTCTATCGTGAGCAGTTCTTC.